This is a list of T cell receptor beta chains from one sample in a study of shared clonotypes between healthy human individuals. Using immunoSEQ multiplex PCR, the repertoire was profiled, and TCRdb retains in-frame clones only, with some absent. The repertoire holds about 1.5 million clones, with approximately 98% as singletons. Sequencing used naive CD4+ T cells sorted from blood. Receptor source: a man aged 25-45 years in good health. The CDR3 runs from the conserved cysteine through the conserved F or W. A D gene is named only where the DNA matches it firmly. The listing skips clone size in some rows; elsewhere it reads once, few, many or a size class.

D	J	size	length	V	DNA	CDR3
-	TRBJ1-1	-	14	TRBV19	TGTGCCAGTAGTACCCGTACCGAAGGGACTGAAGCTTTCTTT	CASSTRTEGTEAFF
TRBD1	TRBJ2-7	-	15	TRBV18	TGTGCCAGCTCAAAATCAGGACAGGGGCGGTACGAGCAGTACTTC	CASSKSGQGRYEQYF
TRBD1	TRBJ2-1	-	14	TRBV12-5	TGTGCTAGTGGTTTGCGGACAGGTTACAATGAGCAGTTCTTC	CASGLRTGYNEQFF
-	TRBJ2-1	-	19	TRBV21-1	TGTGCCAGCAGCAAAGGAGGAGTTAGCGGACGCAGCTCCTACAATGAGCAGTTCTTC	CASSKGGVSGRSSYNEQFF
TRBD2	TRBJ2-3	-	18	TRBV7-8	TGTGCCAGCAGCTTACGAGGGCTAGCGGGGGGTAGCACAGATACGCAGTATTTT	CASSLRGLAGGSTDTQYF
-	TRBJ2-4	-	15	TRBV15	TGTGCCACCAGCAGCTACCGGGAAGATAAAAACATTCAGTACTTC	CATSSYREDKNIQYF
-	TRBJ2-7	-	14	TRBV15	TGTGCCACCAGCAGAGAGGTGCAGGGGTACGAGCAGTACTTC	CATSREVQGYEQYF
-	TRBJ1-2	-	13	TRBV10-1	TGCGCCAGCAGTGAGACGCTATTGGGCCCTTACACCTTC	CASSETLLGPYTF
-	TRBJ2-7	-	12	TRBV2	TGTGCCAGCAGCGGCACCAGCTACGAGCAGTACTTC	CASSGTSYEQYF
TRBD2	TRBJ2-7	-	14	TRBV7-6	TGTGCCAGCAGCTTCTTAGCGGGAGGCTACGAGCAGTACTTC	CASSFLAGGYEQYF
-	TRBJ2-7	-	16	TRBV18	TGTGCCAGCTCACCCTTGGGGCCTCCCAGCTCCTACGAGCAGTACTTC	CASSPLGPPSSYEQYF
-	TRBJ2-5	-	12	TRBV11-2	TGTGCCAGCAGCCACCCTTGGGAGACCCAGTACTTC	CASSHPWETQYF
TRBD1	TRBJ2-2	-	22	TRBV10-1	TGCGCCAGCAGTGAGAGGGACAGGGAAGATGGTGGGACGGCCCCCGAGACCGGGGAGCTGTTTTTT	CASSERDREDGGTAPETGELFF
TRBD2	TRBJ2-7	-	15	TRBV10-3	TGTGCCATCAGTGAGTTAGCGGGAGGGCCCCACGAGCAGTACTTC	CAISELAGGPHEQYF
-	TRBJ2-3	-	16	TRBV9	TGTGCCAGCAGCGTAGAGGGACTTAAAATCACAGATACGCAGTATTTT	CASSVEGLKITDTQYF
-	TRBJ1-5	-	19	TRBV7-9	TGTGCCAGCAGCTTAGATTGGGGAGGAGGAGGGGATAGCAATCAGCCCCAGCATTTT	CASSLDWGGGGDSNQPQHF
-	TRBJ2-7	-	17	TRBV11-2	TGTGCCAGCAGCTTTTCGGGGAACAGGGTCTGGACCTACGAGCAGTACTTC	CASSFSGNRVWTYEQYF
-	TRBJ1-2	-	14	TRBV30	TGTGCCTGGAGTCGGGCAGCCTTTAACTATGGCTACACCTTC	CAWSRAAFNYGYTF
TRBD2	TRBJ2-5	-	15	TRBV5-1	TGCGCCAGCAGCTTGGGACTAGCGGGAGTAGAGACCCAGTACTTC	CASSLGLAGVETQYF
TRBD2	TRBJ2-1	-	15	TRBV7-2	TGTGCCAGCAGCTCTCGACTAGCGGGGGGGAATGAGCAGTTCTTC	CASSSRLAGGNEQFF
-	TRBJ2-1	-	14	TRBV7-2	TGTGCCAGCAGCCGCGTAGAGGGGCTGGGTGAGCAGTTCTTC	CASSRVEGLGEQFF
TRBD2	TRBJ2-5	-	14	TRBV4-2	TGTGCCAGCAACGGCGAAGCGGGGCAAGAGACCCAGTACTTC	CASNGEAGQETQYF
TRBD1	TRBJ2-5	-	15	TRBV28	TGTGCCAGCAGACTAAACAGGGGTAATAAAGAGACCCAGTACTTC	CASRLNRGNKETQYF
TRBD1	TRBJ1-5	once	16	TRBV6-5	TGTGCCAGCAGTTACTCTCCAGGGGGTGGCAATCAGCCCCAGCATTTT	CASSYSPGGGNQPQHF
-	TRBJ1-4	-	14	TRBV18	TGTGCCAGCTCGTGGGACAACCGTGGAGAAAAACTGTTTTTT	CASSWDNRGEKLFF
-	TRBJ2-3	-	14	TRBV5-1	TGCGCCAGCAGCCCTAGGCAGGGAGCAGATACGCAGTATTTT	CASSPRQGADTQYF
TRBD1	TRBJ2-7	-	15	TRBV6-5	TGTGCCAGCAGTAACCGAGGGACAGGGTCCGACGAGCAGTACTTC	CASSNRGTGSDEQYF
-	TRBJ2-7	-	14	TRBV9	TGTGCCAGCAGCGTATACGGATTCTCCTACGAGCAGTACTTC	CASSVYGFSYEQYF